This T cell receptor beta chain was sequenced during a study of T cells in localized non-small cell lung cancer. Germline CDR1 LNHDA, CDR2 SQIVND (reference sequence). Trimming removed 8 bases at V and 0 bases at J, with 14 bases between. The CDR3 length is 15 residues. Findings and limits, study-wide: One tumor region alone was sequenced, and heterogeneity therefore remains possible. The study found T cell clonality highest in uninvolved adjacent lung, above tumor. Appearance in adjacent lung was seen for a median approximately 58 of the top 100 tumor clones. Density of T cells in blood, when higher, went with longer overall survival.

With regard to this clone: Its antigen is unknown.

The data were produced by immunoSEQ multiplex PCR, yet TCRdb's version contains in-frame clones alone and is incomplete. The repertoire includes tens of thousands of clones, around 82% of them detected once, and roughly 9% sits in the top ten. This clonotype was sampled from a female donor over 55 with stage I lung adenocarcinoma. The sample in question was peripheral blood, obtained before any cancer treatment. The chain links TRBV19 to TRBJ1-5; D remains ambiguous. The CDR3, as DNA: TGTGCCAGTTGTCCCGCCGAAAATAGCAATCAGCCCCAGCATTTT. Translated: CASCPAENSNQPQHF.